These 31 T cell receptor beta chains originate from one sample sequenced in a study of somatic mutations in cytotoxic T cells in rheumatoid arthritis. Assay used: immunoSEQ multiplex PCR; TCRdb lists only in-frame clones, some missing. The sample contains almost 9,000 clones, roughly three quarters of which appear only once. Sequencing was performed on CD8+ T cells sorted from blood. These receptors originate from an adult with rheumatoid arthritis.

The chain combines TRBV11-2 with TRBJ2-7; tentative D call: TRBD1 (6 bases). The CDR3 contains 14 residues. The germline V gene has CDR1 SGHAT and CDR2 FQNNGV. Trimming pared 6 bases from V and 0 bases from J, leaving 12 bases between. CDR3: CASRRIGGSYEQYF. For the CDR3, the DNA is TGTGCCAGCAGGAGGATAGGGGGCTCCTACGAGCAGTACTTC.

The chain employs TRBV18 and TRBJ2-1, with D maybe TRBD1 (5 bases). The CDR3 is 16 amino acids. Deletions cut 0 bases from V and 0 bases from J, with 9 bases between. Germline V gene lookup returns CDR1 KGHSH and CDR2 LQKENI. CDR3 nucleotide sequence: TGTGCCAGCTCACCACCGAACAGGAGCTCCTACAATGAGCAGTTCTTC. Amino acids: CASSPPNRSSYNEQFF.

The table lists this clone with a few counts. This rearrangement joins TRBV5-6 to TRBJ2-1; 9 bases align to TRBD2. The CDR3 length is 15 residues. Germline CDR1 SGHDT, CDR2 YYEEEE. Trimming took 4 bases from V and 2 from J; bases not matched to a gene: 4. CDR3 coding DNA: TGTGCCAGCAGCCTGGCGGGGGGGGCCTACAATGAGCAGTTCTTC. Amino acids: CASSLAGGAYNEQFF.

The CDR3 DNA sequence: TGTGCCAGCAGTACAGGGTGGGAGACCCAGTACTTC. Its translation is CASSTGWETQYF. The V and J genes are TRBV2 and TRBJ2-5; tentative D call: TRBD1 (6 bases). The CDR3 is 12 amino acids. The V end was cut by 5 bases, the J end by 5 bases, with 9 bases between. Germline V gene sequence: CDR1 SNHLY, CDR2 FYNNEI.

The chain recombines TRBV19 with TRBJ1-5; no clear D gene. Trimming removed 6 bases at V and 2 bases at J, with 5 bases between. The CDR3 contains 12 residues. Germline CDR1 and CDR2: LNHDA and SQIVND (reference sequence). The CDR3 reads CASRPGNQPQHF. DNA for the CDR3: TGTGCCAGTAGGCCCGGCAATCAGCCCCAGCATTTT.

DNA for the CDR3: TGTGCCAGCAGTTTACCTCTCATTCAGGGAAGCTCCTACAATGAGCAGTTCTTC. Translating it yields CASSLPLIQGSSYNEQFF. V gene TRBV28 combines with J gene TRBJ2-1, with D perhaps TRBD1 (5 bases). This CDR3 spans 18 amino acids. V was clipped by 2 bases and J by 0 bases, with 17 bases between them. The V gene's germline CDR1 is MDHEN and CDR2 SYDVKM.

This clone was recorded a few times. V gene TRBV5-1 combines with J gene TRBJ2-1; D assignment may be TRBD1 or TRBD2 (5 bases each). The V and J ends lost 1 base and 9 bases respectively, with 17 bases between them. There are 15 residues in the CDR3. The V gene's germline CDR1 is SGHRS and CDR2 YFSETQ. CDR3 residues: CASSLRGPPGGEQFF. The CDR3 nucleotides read TGCGCCAGCAGCTTGCGGGGACCCCCCGGCGGTGAGCAGTTCTTC.

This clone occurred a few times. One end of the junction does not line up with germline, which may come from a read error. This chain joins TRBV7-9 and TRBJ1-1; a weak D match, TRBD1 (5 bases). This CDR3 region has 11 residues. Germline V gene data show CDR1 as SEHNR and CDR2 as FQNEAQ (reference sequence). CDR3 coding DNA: TGTGCCAGCAGCTTAGAGGACATGCATATCTTT. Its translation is CASSLEDMHIF. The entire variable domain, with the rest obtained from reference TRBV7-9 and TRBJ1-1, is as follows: DTGVSQNPRHKITKRGQNVTFRCDPISEHNRLYWYRQTLGQGPEFLTYFQNEAQLEKSRLLSDRFSAERPKGSFSTLEIQRTEQGDSAMYLCASSLEDMHIFGQGTRLTVV.

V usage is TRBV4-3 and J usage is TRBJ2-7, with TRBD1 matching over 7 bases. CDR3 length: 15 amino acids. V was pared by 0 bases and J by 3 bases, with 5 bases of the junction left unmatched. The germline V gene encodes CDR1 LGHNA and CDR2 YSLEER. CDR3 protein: CASSQDPGTVYEQYF. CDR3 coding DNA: TGCGCCAGCAGCCAAGACCCCGGGACAGTCTACGAGCAGTACTTC.

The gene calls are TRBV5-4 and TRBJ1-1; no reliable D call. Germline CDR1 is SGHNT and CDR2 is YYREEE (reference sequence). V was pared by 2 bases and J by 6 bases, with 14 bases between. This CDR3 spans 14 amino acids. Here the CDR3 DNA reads TGTGCCAGCAGCTTAGACCCTTTGAGCGCTGAAGCTTTCTTT. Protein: CASSLDPLSAEAFF.

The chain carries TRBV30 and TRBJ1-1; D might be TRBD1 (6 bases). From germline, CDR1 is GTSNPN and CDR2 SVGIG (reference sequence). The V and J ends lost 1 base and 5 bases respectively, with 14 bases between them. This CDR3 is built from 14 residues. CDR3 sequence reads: CAWSAGAGATEAFF. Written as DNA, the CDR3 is TGTGCCTGGAGTGCTGGGGCAGGGGCGACTGAAGCTTTCTTT.

The CDR3 nucleotides are TGTGCCAGCAGCGTGGCCCAGGGCAACCAAGAGACCCAGTACTTC. Amino acid sequence: CASSVAQGNQETQYF. The V call is TRBV9, the J call TRBJ2-5; a weak D match, TRBD1 (5 bases). Germline-derived CDR1 and CDR2 are SGDLS and YYNGEE. CDR3 length equals 15 residues. Trimming stripped 2 bases from V and 0 bases from J, with 11 bases between.

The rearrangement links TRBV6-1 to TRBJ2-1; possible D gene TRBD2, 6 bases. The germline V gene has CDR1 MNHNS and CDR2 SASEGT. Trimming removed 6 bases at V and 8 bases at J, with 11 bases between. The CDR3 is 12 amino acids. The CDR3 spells CASSRGGDEQFF. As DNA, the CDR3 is TGTGCCAGCAGCCGAGGAGGGGATGAGCAGTTCTTC.

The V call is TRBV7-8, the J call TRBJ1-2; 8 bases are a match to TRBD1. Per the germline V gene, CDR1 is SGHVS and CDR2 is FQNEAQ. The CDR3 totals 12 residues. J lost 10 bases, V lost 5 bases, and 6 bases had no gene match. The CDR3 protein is CASSQSTGDYTF. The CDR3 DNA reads TGTGCCAGCAGCCAATCGACAGGGGACTACACCTTC.

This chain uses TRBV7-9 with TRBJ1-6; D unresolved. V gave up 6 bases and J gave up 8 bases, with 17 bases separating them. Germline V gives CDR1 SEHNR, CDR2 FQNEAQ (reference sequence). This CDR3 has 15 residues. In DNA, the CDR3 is TGTGCCAGCAGAGGTGAAGGGCGGGGTCATTCACCCCTCCACTTT. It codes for CASRGEGRGHSPLHF.

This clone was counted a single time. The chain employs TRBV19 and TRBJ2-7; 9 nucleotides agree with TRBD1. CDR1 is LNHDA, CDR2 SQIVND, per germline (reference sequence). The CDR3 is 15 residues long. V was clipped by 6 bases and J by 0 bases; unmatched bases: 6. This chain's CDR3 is CASSPGTGTSYEQYF. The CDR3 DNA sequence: TGTGCCAGTAGCCCCGGGACAGGGACCTCCTACGAGCAGTACTTC. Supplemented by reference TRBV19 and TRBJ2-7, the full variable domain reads DGGITQSPKYLFRKEGQNVTLSCEQNLNHDAMYWYRQDPGQGLRLIYYSQIVNDFQKGDIAEGYSVSREKKESFPLTVTSAQKNPTAFYLCASSPGTGTSYEQYFGPGTRLTVT.

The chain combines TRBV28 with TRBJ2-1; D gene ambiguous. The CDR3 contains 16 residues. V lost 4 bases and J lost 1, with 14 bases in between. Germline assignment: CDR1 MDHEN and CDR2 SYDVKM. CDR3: CASSSYLVGSYNEQFF. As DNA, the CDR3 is TGTGCCAGCAGTTCCTATCTAGTTGGATCCTACAATGAGCAGTTCTTC.

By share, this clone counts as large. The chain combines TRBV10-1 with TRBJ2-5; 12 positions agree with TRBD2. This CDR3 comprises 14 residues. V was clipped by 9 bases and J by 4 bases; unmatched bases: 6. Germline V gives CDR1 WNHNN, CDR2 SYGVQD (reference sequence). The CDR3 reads CARLLAGGGETQYF. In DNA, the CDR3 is TGCGCCAGATTACTAGCGGGAGGCGGAGAGACCCAGTACTTC.

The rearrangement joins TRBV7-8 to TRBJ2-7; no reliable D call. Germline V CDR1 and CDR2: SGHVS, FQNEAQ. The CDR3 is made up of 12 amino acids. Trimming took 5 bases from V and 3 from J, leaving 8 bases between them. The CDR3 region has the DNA TGTGCCAGCAGCCCCGACCTCTACGAGCAGTACTTC. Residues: CASSPDLYEQYF. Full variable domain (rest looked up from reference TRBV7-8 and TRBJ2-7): GAGVSQSPRYKVAKRGQDVALRCDPISGHVSLFWYQQALGQGPEFLTYFQNEAQLDKSGLPSDRFFAERPEGSVSTLKIQRTQQEDSAVYLCASSPDLYEQYFGPGTRLTVT.

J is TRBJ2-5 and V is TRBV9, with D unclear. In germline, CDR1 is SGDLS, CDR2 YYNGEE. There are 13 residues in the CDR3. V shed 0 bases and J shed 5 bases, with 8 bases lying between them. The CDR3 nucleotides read TGTGCCAGCAGCGTAGGGCAGTCGGAGACCCAGTACTTC. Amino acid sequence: CASSVGQSETQYF.

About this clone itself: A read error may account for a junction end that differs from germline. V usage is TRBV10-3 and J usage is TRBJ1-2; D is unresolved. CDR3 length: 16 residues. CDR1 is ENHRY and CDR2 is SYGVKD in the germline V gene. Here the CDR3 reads CAISEDVYTGNNGYTF. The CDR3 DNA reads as TGTGCCATCAGTGAGGATGTGTATACGGGTAACAATGGCTACACCTTC.

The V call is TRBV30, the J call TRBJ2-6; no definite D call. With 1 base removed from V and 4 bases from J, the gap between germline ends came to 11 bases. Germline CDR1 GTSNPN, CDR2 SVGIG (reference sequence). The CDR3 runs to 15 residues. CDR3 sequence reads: CAWSARQNGANVLTF. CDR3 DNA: TGTGCCTGGAGTGCGAGACAAAACGGGGCCAACGTCCTGACTTTC.

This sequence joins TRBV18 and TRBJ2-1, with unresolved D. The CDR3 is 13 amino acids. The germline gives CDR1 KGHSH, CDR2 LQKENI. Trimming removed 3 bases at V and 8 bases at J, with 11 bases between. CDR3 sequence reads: CASSPPSTDEQFF. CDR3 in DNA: TGTGCCAGCTCACCCCCTTCGACGGATGAGCAGTTCTTC. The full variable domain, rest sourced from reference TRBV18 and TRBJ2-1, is NAGVMQNPRHLVRRRGQEARLRCSPMKGHSHVYWYRQLPEEGLKFMVYLQKENIIDESGMPKERFSAEFPKEGPSILRIQQVVRGDSAAYFCASSPPSTDEQFFGPGTRLTVL.

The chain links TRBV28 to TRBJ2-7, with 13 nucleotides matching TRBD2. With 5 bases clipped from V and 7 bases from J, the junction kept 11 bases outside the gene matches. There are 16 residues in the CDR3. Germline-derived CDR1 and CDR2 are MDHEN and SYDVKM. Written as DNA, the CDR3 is TGTGCCAGCAGTCTCGGGACTAGCGGGACTTTGGGGGAGCAGTACTTC. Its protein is CASSLGTSGTLGEQYF.

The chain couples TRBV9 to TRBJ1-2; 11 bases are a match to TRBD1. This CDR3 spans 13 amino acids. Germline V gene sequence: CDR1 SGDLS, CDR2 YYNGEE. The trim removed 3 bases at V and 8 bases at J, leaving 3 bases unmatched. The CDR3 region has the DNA TGTGCCAGCAGCGCGTGGGACAGGGGGGGCTACACCTTC. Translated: CASSAWDRGGYTF.

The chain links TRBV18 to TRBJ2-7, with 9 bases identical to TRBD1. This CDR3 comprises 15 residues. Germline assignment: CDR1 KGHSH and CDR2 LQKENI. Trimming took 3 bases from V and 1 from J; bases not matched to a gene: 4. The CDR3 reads CASSPWTGESYEQYF. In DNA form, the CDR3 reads TGTGCCAGCTCACCCTGGACAGGGGAGTCCTACGAGCAGTACTTC.

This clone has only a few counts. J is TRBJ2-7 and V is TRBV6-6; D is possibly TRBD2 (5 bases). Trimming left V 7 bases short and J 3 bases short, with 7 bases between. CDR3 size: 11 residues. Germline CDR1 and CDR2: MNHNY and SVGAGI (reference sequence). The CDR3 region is CASTTSYEQYF. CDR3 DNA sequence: TGTGCCAGCACCACTAGCTACGAGCAGTACTTC.

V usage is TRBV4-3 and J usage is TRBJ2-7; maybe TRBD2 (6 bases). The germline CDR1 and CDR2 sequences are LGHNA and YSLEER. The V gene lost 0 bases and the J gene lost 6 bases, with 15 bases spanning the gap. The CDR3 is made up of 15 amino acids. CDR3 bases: TGCGCCAGCAGCCAAGACCGGGGACTTTCGCGCGAGCAGTACTTC. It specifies CASSQDRGLSREQYF.

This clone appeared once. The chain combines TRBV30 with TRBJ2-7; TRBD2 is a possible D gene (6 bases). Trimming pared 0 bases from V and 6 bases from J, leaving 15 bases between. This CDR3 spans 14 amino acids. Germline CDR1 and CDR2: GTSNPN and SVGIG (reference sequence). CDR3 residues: CAWSVMAGISEQYF. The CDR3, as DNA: TGTGCCTGGAGTGTAATGGCGGGGATAAGCGAGCAGTACTTC. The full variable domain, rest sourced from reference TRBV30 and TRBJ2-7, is SQTIHQWPATLVQPVGSPLSLECTVEGTSNPNLYWYRQAAGRGLQLLFYSVGIGQISSEVPQNLSASRPQDRQFILSSKKLLLSDSGFYLCAWSVMAGISEQYFGPGTRLTVT.

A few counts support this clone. The CDR3 sequence is CASSSLQSTFTNEKLFF. In DNA form, the CDR3 reads TGTGCCAGCAGTTCCCTCCAATCTACATTCACTAATGAAAAACTGTTTTTT. The chain recombines TRBV28 with TRBJ1-4; no clear D. The V gene's germline CDR1 is MDHEN and CDR2 SYDVKM. The CDR3 runs to 17 residues. With 4 bases removed from V and 2 bases from J, the gap between germline ends came to 17 bases. Full variable domain (rest looked up from reference TRBV28 and TRBJ1-4): DVKVTQSSRYLVKRTGEKVFLECVQDMDHENMFWYRQDPGLGLRLIYFSYDVKMKEKGDIPEGYSVSREKKERFSLILESASTNQTSMYLCASSSLQSTFTNEKLFFGSGTQLSVL.

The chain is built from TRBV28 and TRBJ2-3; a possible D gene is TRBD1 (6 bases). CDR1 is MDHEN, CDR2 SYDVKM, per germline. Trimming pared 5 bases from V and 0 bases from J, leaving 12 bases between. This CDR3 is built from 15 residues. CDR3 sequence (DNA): TGTGCCAGCAGTGTCTGGGACATGAGCACAGATACGCAGTATTTT. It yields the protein CASSVWDMSTDTQYF.